This TCR beta chain was found in a study of cytomegalovirus exposure and HLA in healthy donors. Study outcomes and limitations: The study carried out a later analysis of TCR beta sequences. It associated approximately 15,000 of them with specific HLA alleles at a false discovery rate of 0.05. Cytomegalovirus status was reportedly diagnosed by the classifier with high sensitivity and specificity.

Trimming cost V 4 bases and J 5 bases; bases outside gene matches: 2. The length of the CDR3 is 15 residues. From germline, CDR1 is SGHRS and CDR2 YFSETQ. This clone showed up just a few times. Its antigen is undetermined. Primers for the PCR totalled 60 Vbeta and 13 Jbeta. The protocol was immunoSEQ multiplex PCR, while the TCRdb copy is restricted to in-frame clones and leaves out a portion. The sample includes approximately 100,000 clones, about 70% seen only once; the top ten take less than 3.5%. The chain carries TRBV5-1 and TRBJ2-2; 13 nucleotides agree with TRBD2. The sequence derives from a man in his fifties in good health and CMV-seropositive. What was sequenced was PBMCs. CDR3 region: CASSPTSGRTGELFF. As DNA, the CDR3 is TGCGCCAGCAGCCCGACTAGCGGGAGGACCGGGGAGCTGTTTTTT.